This T cell receptor beta chain is from a study of T cells in Graves' hyperthyroidism and ophthalmopathy. RNA transcripts served as the template for amplifying TCR beta CDR3 regions. HTBI primers were employed in a first-round RT-PCR of the TCR CDR3. TCRdb processed the multiplex PCR reads anew with MiXCR; each CDR3 protein has one entry. This sample has a few hundred thousand distinct CDR3 sequences, with about a sixth found just once. This clonotype was sampled from a middle-aged woman with Graves' ophthalmopathy. Sequencing was carried out using blood.

In DNA, the CDR3 is TGTGCCAGCCGGGACAGGCTTTCCTACGAGCAGTACTTC. It specifies CASRDRLSYEQYF. The chain couples TRBV6-2 or TRBV6-3 to TRBJ2-7, with 8 bases lining up with TRBD1. CDR1 is MNHEY, CDR2 SVGEGT, per germline. This CDR3 contains 13 residues. V gave up 8 bases and J gave up 1 base; unmatched junction bases: 4.